Each of the 29 T cell receptor beta chains below was sequenced from the same sample in a study of breast tumors, draining lymph nodes, adjacent tissues. TCRdb passed the multiplex PCR reads through MiXCR, listing each CDR3 protein once. This sample carries some 170,000 distinct CDR3 sequences, roughly a third of them seen once, and the ten largest clones take more than 3.5%. Breast cancer patients provided tissue from their axillary draining lymph nodes. Sample: axillary lymph node tissue. The receptors derive from a female donor with breast cancer. Some clones in this sample may be carry-over from other donors' samples.

This clonotype was recorded at least ten times. The genes are TRBV11-2 and TRBJ2-5; 7 nucleotides match TRBD1. From germline, CDR1 is SGHAT and CDR2 FQNNGV. V trimming: 5 bases; J trimming: 3 bases; junction bases outside the gene matches: 6. The CDR3 extends over 14 amino acids. CDR3 residues: CASSRTGPEETQYF. DNA for the CDR3: TGTGCCAGCAGCAGGACAGGACCCGAAGAGACCCAGTACTTC.

Worth noting for this clonotype: A much larger clone differs from this one at a single base, so this may be a read error. J is TRBJ2-7 and V is TRBV6-5, with D unresolved. Germline loops: CDR1 MNHEY, CDR2 SVGAGI. The CDR3 has 12 residues. CDR3 sequence (DNA): TGTGCCAGCCGGCACGGTAACTACGGGCAGTACTTC. This translates into CASRHGNYGQYF.

This clonotype appeared many times. The chain is built from TRBV18 and TRBJ1-5; D remains ambiguous. Germline V gives CDR1 KGHSH, CDR2 LQKENI. The CDR3 sequence is 13 residues long. V was trimmed by 4 bases and J by 6 bases, leaving 10 bases between them. The CDR3 here is CASSLDPAQPQHF. CDR3 coding DNA: TGTGCCAGCTCACTAGACCCGGCTCAGCCCCAGCATTTT.

With respect to this clonotype: In this CDR3 the conserved last residue, phenylalanine or tryptophan, is missing, so a read error is likely. The chain joins TRBV14 to TRBJ2-3, with D possibly matching TRBD2 (5 bases). Germline lookup yields CDR1 SGHDN and CDR2 FVKESK. The CDR3 totals 13 residues. CDR3 in amino acids: CVSSLDFTDTQYS. The CDR3 nucleotides read TGTGTCAGCAGCCTGGACTTCACAGATACGCAGTATTCT.

This clonotype came up a few times. This could be a read error, since a much larger clone is one nucleotide away. The chain couples TRBV20-1 to TRBJ2-7, with 9 positions matching TRBD1. V lost 6 bases and J lost 1; bases outside the gene matches: 7. From germline, CDR1 is DFQATT and CDR2 SNEGSKA (reference sequence). CDR3 length: 14 residues. The CDR3 region has the DNA TGCAGTGCCTCCGCGACAGGGGGGTCCTACGAGCAGTACTTC. This codes for CSASATGGSYEQYF.

The V call is TRBV7-8, the J call TRBJ1-4; 9 bases are shared with TRBD1. The J segment lost 7 bases and the V segment lost 2 bases, leaving 5 bases of the junction unmatched. The germline V gene encodes CDR1 SGHVS and CDR2 FQNEAQ. This CDR3 spans 15 amino acids. Written as DNA, the CDR3 is TGTGCCAGCAGCTTAACCGGGACAGGGTTTGAAAAACTGTTTTTT. Its translation: CASSLTGTGFEKLFF.

Regarding this clonotype: A junction boundary mismatches the germline segment, possibly from a read error. This chain links TRBV9 with TRBJ2-3; no firm D call. CDR1 SGDLS and CDR2 YYNGEE come from the germline V gene. The CDR3 is made up of 13 amino acids. As DNA, the CDR3 is TGTGCCAGCAGCACCCGCGTGGCAGATGCGCAGTATTTT. Its protein is CASSTRVADAQYF.

In this sample, this clonotype turned up many times. The V and J genes are TRBV6-1 and TRBJ1-2; D may be TRBD1 (5 bases). Germline-derived CDR1 and CDR2 are MNHNS and SASEGT. CDR3 length: 12 residues. Trimming removed 6 bases from V and 5 bases from J, with 10 bases in between. The CDR3 nucleotides are TGTGCCAGCAGGGGACCGGAATATGGCTACACCTTC. It yields the protein CASRGPEYGYTF.

This clonotype occurred once. A much larger clone differs from this one at a single base, so this may be a read error. The chain couples TRBV28 to TRBJ1-6; TRBD1 is a possible D gene (6 bases). This CDR3 has 16 amino acids. Trimming removed 6 bases from V and 11 bases from J, with 23 bases in between. The V gene's germline CDR1 is MDHEN and CDR2 SYDVKM. CDR3 region: CASRSIQGTLDPPLHF. The CDR3 DNA reads as TGTGCCAGCAGATCCATACAAGGGACATTGGATCCACCCCTCCACTTT.

CDR3 DNA sequence: TGTGCCGGAGGGCTGAGTGAAGCTTTCTTT. Translating it yields CAGGLSEAFF. This chain joins TRBV30 and TRBJ1-1; D remains ambiguous. Germline V lookup: CDR1 GTSNPN, CDR2 SVGIG (reference sequence). The V end was cut by 8 bases, the J end by 7 bases, with 11 bases between. CDR3 length: 10 amino acids.

This clonotype was counted many times. V usage is TRBV20-1 and J usage is TRBJ2-3; 7 bases match TRBD2. The CDR3 sequence is 16 residues long. V dropped 3 bases and J dropped 2; count of bases not matched to a gene: 11. Germline V gene sequence: CDR1 DFQATT, CDR2 SNEGSKA (reference sequence). CDR3: CSASQGGRGATDTQYF. As DNA, the CDR3 is TGCAGTGCTAGTCAAGGAGGGAGGGGTGCCACAGATACGCAGTATTTT.

The sample holds a few counts of this clonotype. An end of the junction differs from the germline gene, which may be a read error. This chain's CDR3 is CASSHSAGQGWYEQYF. CDR3 nucleotide sequence: TGTGCCAGCAGTCACTCGGCGGGTCAGGGGTGGTACGAGCAGTACTTC. V gene TRBV6-2 or TRBV6-3 combines with J gene TRBJ2-7; a possible D gene is TRBD1 (6 bases). CDR3 size: 16 residues. Germline assignment: CDR1 MNHEY and CDR2 SVGEGT.

In regard to this clonotype: One end of the junction varies from germline; a read error may be responsible. The V and J genes are TRBV15 and TRBJ1-5; D is perhaps TRBD1 (5 bases). This CDR3 has 15 residues. CDR1 and CDR2 from the germline V gene are LNHNV and YYDKDF (reference sequence). The CDR3 here is CAASGDLGQNQPQHF. For the CDR3, the DNA is TGTGCCGCCAGCGGAGATCTGGGGCAGAATCAGCCCCAGCATTTT.

This clonotype was observed at least ten times. The chain is built from TRBV6-1 and TRBJ2-5; D gene uncertain. V lost 8 bases and J lost 4, with 8 bases in between. CDR1 is MNHNS, CDR2 SASEGT, per germline. This CDR3 is 11 amino acids long. CDR3 nucleotides: TGTGCCAGCGGGGTAGGAGAGACCCAGTACTTC. Encoded protein: CASGVGETQYF.

Details on this clonotype: An end of the junction differs from the germline gene, which may be a read error. This sequence joins TRBV20-1 and TRBJ1-3, with no clear D. Germline V gene sequence: CDR1 DFQATT, CDR2 SNEGSKA (reference sequence). The CDR3 has 14 amino acids. CDR3 amino acids: CSAKGLPRGTTIYF. The CDR3 DNA follows: TGCAGTGCTAAAGGTTTACCCCGGGGAACCACCATATATTTT.

As concerns this clonotype: This may be a read error, as it is one base from a much larger clone. The conserved phenylalanine or tryptophan normally closing the CDR3 is absent here, so this likely arose from a read error. The chain carries TRBV9 and TRBJ2-5; D is undetermined. V lost 4 bases and J lost 7, with 14 bases in between. The CDR3 consists of 13 residues. Per germline, CDR1 SGDLS and CDR2 YYNGEE. DNA of the CDR3: TGTGCCAGCAGCCCCCAGCTAGGCGGGACCCAGTACTCC. This codes for CASSPQLGGTQYS.

This clonotype was seen many times. The chain combines TRBV2 with TRBJ1-5; no reliable D call. The CDR3 length is 13 residues. Germline CDR1 reads SNHLY; CDR2 reads FYNNEI. With 6 bases removed from V and 5 bases from J, the gap between germline ends came to 11 bases. The CDR3 here is CASRPHNDQPQHF. In DNA, the CDR3 is TGTGCCAGCAGGCCTCACAATGATCAGCCCCAGCATTTT.

This clonotype has ten or more counts. J is TRBJ2-3 and V is TRBV19; D uncertain. This CDR3 has 13 residues. Between the trimmed V and J ends, which lost 1 base and 1 base, there was a span of 3 bases. From germline, CDR1 is LNHDA and CDR2 SQIVND (reference sequence). DNA for the CDR3: TGTGCCAGTAGTATAGGGGGCACAGATACGCAGTATTTT. It encodes CASSIGGTDTQYF. Filled out from reference TRBV19 and TRBJ2-3, the complete variable domain reads DGGITQSPKYLFRKEGQNVTLSCEQNLNHDAMYWYRQDPGQGLRLIYYSQIVNDFQKGDIAEGYSVSREKKESFPLTVTSAQKNPTAFYLCASSIGGTDTQYFGPGTRLTVL.

The V gene is TRBV12-3 or TRBV12-4, the J gene TRBJ1-2; possible D gene TRBD1, 5 bases. This CDR3 has 12 amino acids. V gave up 11 bases and J gave up 9 bases, with 19 bases separating them. The CDR3 sequence: CAGGDGASSYTF. The CDR3 DNA reads as TGTGCCGGCGGGGACGGGGCAAGTAGCTACACCTTC.

This clonotype was observed at least ten times. This sequence joins TRBV11-2 and TRBJ2-5; D possibly corresponds to TRBD1 (5 bases). V lost 5 bases and J 2 bases, leaving 21 bases between the germline ends. Germline V gene data show CDR1 as SGHAT and CDR2 as FQNNGV. This CDR3 region has 17 residues. CDR3 nucleotide sequence: TGTGCCAGCAGCATACGTGTTGGGGCATCGATACAAGAGACCCAGTACTTC. This codes for CASSIRVGASIQETQYF. Complete variable domain (other parts from reference TRBV11-2 and TRBJ2-5): EAGVAQSPRYKIIEKRQSVAFWCNPISGHATLYWYQQILGQGPKLLIQFQNNGVVDDSQLPKDRFSAERLKGVDSTLKIQPAKLEDSAVYLCASSIRVGASIQETQYFGPGTRLLVL.

CDR3 in amino acids: CASGIQPPYYGYTF. CDR3 nucleotides: TGTGCCAGCGGGATACAACCCCCGTACTATGGCTACACCTTC. V usage is TRBV12-3 or TRBV12-4 and J usage is TRBJ1-2; D ambiguous. The CDR3 has 14 residues. Trimming took off 8 bases at V and 3 bases at J, with 16 bases between the two ends.

This clonotype was seen ten or more times. The rearrangement uses TRBV28 and TRBJ1-5, with D possibly matching TRBD1 (5 bases). Germline assignment: CDR1 MDHEN and CDR2 SYDVKM. The length of the CDR3 is 16 residues. V was clipped by 3 bases and J by 7 bases, with 19 bases between them. Written as DNA, the CDR3 is TGTGCCAGCAGTTTCCCCTTTCGGGGGGTAGGCCAGCCCCAGCATTTT. This gives the protein CASSFPFRGVGQPQHF.

A word on this clonotype: Given a much more abundant clone one base away, this may be a read error. This rearrangement joins TRBV20-1 to TRBJ2-5; D might be TRBD1 (6 bases). The CDR3 loop spans 16 amino acids. The germline V gene has CDR1 DFQATT and CDR2 SNEGSKA (reference sequence). Trimming removed 6 bases at V and 4 bases at J, with 24 bases between. Here the CDR3 reads CSAEAGTRNFRETQYF. Here the CDR3 DNA reads TGCAGTGCGGAGGCCGGGACACGAAATTTTAGAGAGACCCAGTACTTC.

V gene TRBV15 combines with J gene TRBJ2-3, with a tentative D call TRBD2 (7 bases). V dropped 4 bases and J dropped 2 bases, with 13 bases sitting between them. Per the germline V gene, CDR1 is LNHNV and CDR2 is YYDKDF (reference sequence). The CDR3 covers 15 residues. The CDR3 region is CATSTGGLITDTQYF. In DNA, the CDR3 is TGTGCCACCAGCACCGGGGGGCTCATCACAGATACGCAGTATTTT.

This clonotype was seen at least ten times. V gene TRBV11-2 combines with J gene TRBJ2-5; D unclear. Germline CDR1 is SGHAT and CDR2 is FQNNGV. Trimming took 2 bases from V and 5 from J, leaving 6 bases between them. The CDR3 has 12 residues. The DNA for the CDR3 is TGTGCCAGCAGCTTACCCTATGAGACCCAGTACTTC. Translating it yields CASSLPYETQYF. Drawing the rest from reference TRBV11-2 and TRBJ2-5, the complete variable domain is EAGVAQSPRYKIIEKRQSVAFWCNPISGHATLYWYQQILGQGPKLLIQFQNNGVVDDSQLPKDRFSAERLKGVDSTLKIQPAKLEDSAVYLCASSLPYETQYFGPGTRLLVL.

V and J are TRBV29-1 and TRBJ1-2; D is uncertain. Per germline, CDR1 SQVTM and CDR2 ANQGSEA. The CDR3 is made up of 13 amino acids. Trimming left V 3 bases short and J 6 bases short, with 14 bases between. CDR3 protein: CSVDDRLRDGYTF. CDR3 coding DNA: TGCAGCGTTGACGATCGGCTTAGGGATGGCTACACCTTC. The full variable domain, in which reference TRBV29-1 and TRBJ1-2 provide the parts outside the CDR3, is SAVISQKPSRDICQRGTSLTIQCQVDSQVTMMFWYRQQPGQSLTLIATANQGSEATYESGFVIDKFPISRPNLTFSTLTVSNMSPEDSSIYLCSVDDRLRDGYTFGSGTRLTVV.

This chain joins TRBV10-3 and TRBJ1-1; no firm D call. Germline V gene lookup returns CDR1 ENHRY and CDR2 SYGVKD. V was shortened by 0 bases and J by 5 bases, with 7 bases between the two germline ends. The CDR3 spans 13 residues. The chain's CDR3 is CAISESGGTEAFF. CDR3 coding DNA: TGTGCCATCAGTGAGTCGGGCGGGACTGAAGCTTTCTTT.

This clonotype was recorded at least ten times. V is TRBV9 and J is TRBJ2-3; 8 nucleotides line up with TRBD2. With 0 bases clipped from V and 0 bases from J, the junction kept 6 bases outside the gene matches. The CDR3 covers 17 residues. Germline CDR1 reads SGDLS; CDR2 reads YYNGEE. The CDR3 region has the DNA TGTGCCAGCAGCGTAGAGGCGGGGGGCCTTAGCACAGATACGCAGTATTTT. Amino acids: CASSVEAGGLSTDTQYF.

The chain employs TRBV6-1 and TRBJ2-7, with a possible D match to TRBD1 (5 bases). Germline V CDR1 and CDR2: MNHNS, SASEGT. There are 16 residues in the CDR3. V lost 5 bases and J lost 0, with 17 bases in between. The CDR3 region is CASSHPRQFPSYEQYF. CDR3 coding DNA: TGTGCCAGCAGTCACCCCCGACAGTTCCCCTCCTACGAGCAGTACTTC.